This entry lists 31 T cell receptor beta chains sequenced from one sample in a study of T cells in Graves' hyperthyroidism and ophthalmopathy. Researchers took RNA transcripts and amplified the TCR beta CDR3 regions from them. A set of HTBI primers served as the primers for a first-round RT-PCR of the TCR CDR3. TCRdb redid the calling of the multiplex PCR reads with MiXCR, one entry per CDR3 protein. The sample lists about 260,000 distinct CDR3 sequences, roughly 17% seen once, with 28% in the top ten. Sequencing used blood. All receptors come from a woman aged 18-35 years with Graves' ophthalmopathy.

This clonotype occurred many times. The V and J genes are TRBV9 and TRBJ2-2; D uncertain. CDR1 and CDR2 (germline): SGDLS, YYNGEE. CDR3 length: 16 residues. V gave up 3 bases and J gave up 3 bases, with 15 bases separating them. The CDR3 reads CASSAPVLGYTGELFF. CDR3 sequence (DNA): TGTGCCAGCAGCGCCCCCGTTTTAGGGTACACCGGGGAGCTGTTTTTT.

The table lists this clonotype with many counts. The gene calls are TRBV28 and TRBJ2-7, with TRBD2 as a possible D gene (6 bases). Trimming removed 6 bases from V and 1 base from J, with 22 bases in between. CDR1 and CDR2 from the germline V gene are MDHEN and SYDVKM. The length of the CDR3 is 17 residues. CDR3 nucleotides: TGTGCCAGCAGATTCCGGGACTCTCAACGAAATTCCTACGAGCAGTACTTC. The encoded protein is CASRFRDSQRNSYEQYF.

There are many counts of this clonotype. V gene TRBV20-1 combines with J gene TRBJ2-3, with 7 bases fitting TRBD2. CDR3 length equals 14 residues. V lost 5 bases and J lost 5; bases outside the gene matches: 10. Germline V CDR1 and CDR2: DFQATT, SNEGSKA (reference sequence). CDR3: CSARRRGYGDTQYF. The CDR3, as DNA: TGCAGTGCTCGAAGGCGGGGGTATGGAGATACGCAGTATTTT.

This clonotype was picked up many times. The chain has TRBV20-1 and TRBJ2-5; D possibly corresponds to TRBD1 (6 bases). The CDR3 has 11 amino acids. Trimming pared 7 bases from V and 1 base from J, leaving 7 bases between. Looked up from germline, CDR1 is DFQATT and CDR2 is SNEGSKA (reference sequence). CDR3 region: CSEGVQETQYF. Written as DNA, the CDR3 is TGCAGTGAGGGGGTCCAAGAGACCCAGTACTTC.

The table lists this clonotype with many counts. Written as DNA, the CDR3 is TGTGCCAGCAGCCCTGCCGGGACATCGAACACCGGGGAGCTGTTTTTT. It is translated as CASSPAGTSNTGELFF. The chain joins TRBV28 to TRBJ2-2; weak D call: TRBD1 (6 bases). The germline V gene encodes CDR1 MDHEN and CDR2 SYDVKM. Deletions cut 6 bases from V and 0 bases from J, with 14 bases between. The CDR3 consists of 16 residues.

This clonotype was recorded at least ten times. The rearrangement links TRBV20-1 to TRBJ2-7; the D gene is possibly TRBD2 (6 bases). Germline V gene lookup returns CDR1 DFQATT and CDR2 SNEGSKA (reference sequence). The CDR3 is 16 residues long. V dropped 0 bases and J dropped 3 bases, with 18 bases sitting between them. CDR3 in DNA: TGCAGTGCTAGAGACCCCAGAGGGGCTAGCGTCTACGAGCAGTACTTC. Protein: CSARDPRGASVYEQYF.

The sample holds many counts of this clonotype. The chain has TRBV7-9 and TRBJ2-1, with 8 bases lining up with TRBD1. This CDR3 region has 15 residues. Per germline, CDR1 SEHNR and CDR2 FQNEAQ (reference sequence). With V trimmed by 6 bases and J by 8 bases, 12 bases remained unmatched. CDR3 loop: CASREEGDRGHEQFF. In DNA form, the CDR3 reads TGTGCCAGCAGGGAGGAGGGTGACAGGGGCCATGAGCAGTTCTTC.

V gene TRBV2 combines with J gene TRBJ2-4; perhaps TRBD2 as D (6 bases). The CDR3 runs to 16 residues. The V and J ends lost 0 bases and 0 bases respectively, with 9 bases between them. Germline assignment: CDR1 SNHLY and CDR2 FYNNEI. The CDR3 DNA reads as TGTGCCAGCAGTGAAGCGCGGGGACTAGCCAAAAACATTCAGTACTTC. Protein product: CASSEARGLAKNIQYF.

This clonotype was recorded at least ten times. The rearrangement links TRBV20-1 to TRBJ2-3; D is tentatively TRBD1 or TRBD2 (5 bases each). V lost 6 bases and J 0 bases, leaving 13 bases between the germline ends. The CDR3 has 14 residues. Germline assignment: CDR1 DFQATT and CDR2 SNEGSKA (reference sequence). The CDR3 is CSARAGHSTDTQYF. The CDR3 DNA is TGCAGTGCCAGGGCGGGCCATAGCACAGATACGCAGTATTTT.

This clonotype showed up many times. The gene calls are TRBV20-1 and TRBJ2-7, with D unclear. V lost 3 bases, J lost 3 bases, and 6 bases lay in between. The germline V gene encodes CDR1 DFQATT and CDR2 SNEGSKA (reference sequence). The CDR3 extends over 11 amino acids. CDR3 sequence (DNA): TGCAGTGCTAGCGAGTTCTACGAGCAGTACTTC. Translating gives CSASEFYEQYF.

This clonotype has a count of ten or more. The rearrangement uses TRBV2 and TRBJ1-6; the D is unclear. Germline V gene lookup returns CDR1 SNHLY and CDR2 FYNNEI. V was clipped by 0 bases and J by 7 bases, with 10 bases between them. CDR3 size: 15 residues. CDR3 region: CASSEALTPNSPLHF. CDR3 DNA sequence: TGTGCCAGCAGTGAAGCCCTCACCCCAAATTCACCCCTCCACTTT.

There are many counts of this clonotype. The chain combines TRBV18 with TRBJ2-1, with D possibly TRBD2 on 5 matching bases. CDR1 is KGHSH and CDR2 is LQKENI in the germline V gene. V dropped 1 base and J dropped 0 bases, with 10 bases sitting between them. The CDR3 covers 16 residues. Here the CDR3 reads CASSPQRLSSYNEQFF. CDR3 DNA: TGTGCCAGCTCACCACAGCGGTTGAGCTCCTACAATGAGCAGTTCTTC.

The chain couples TRBV20-1 to TRBJ2-3; TRBD2 agrees at 7 bases. J gave up 1 base and V 5 bases, and 6 bases lay outside the gene matches. Germline V gene lookup returns CDR1 DFQATT and CDR2 SNEGSKA (reference sequence). The CDR3 sequence is 14 residues long. CDR3 sequence: CSALLATGTDTQYF. CDR3 sequence (DNA): TGCAGTGCTCTACTAGCGACGGGCACAGATACGCAGTATTTT.

The V and J genes are TRBV7-9 and TRBJ2-7; 10 nucleotides line up with TRBD2. V lost 3 bases to trimming and J lost 3 bases; unmatched junction nucleotides: 5. This CDR3 comprises 15 residues. CDR1 and CDR2 from the germline V gene are SEHNR and FQNEAQ (reference sequence). The DNA of the CDR3 is TGTGCCAGCAGCTTCGCAGCGGGAGGGTTCTACGAGCAGTACGTC. It encodes CASSFAAGGFYEQYV.

This clonotype was recorded at least ten times. V and J are TRBV7-9 and TRBJ1-2, with 9 bases lining up with TRBD1. CDR1 SEHNR and CDR2 FQNEAQ come from the germline V gene (reference sequence). This CDR3 is 15 amino acids long. The trim removed 5 bases at V and 2 bases at J, leaving 6 bases unmatched. The CDR3 bases are TGTGCCAGCAGCCCGACAGGGGGGGAAAACTATGGCTACACCTTC. It is translated as CASSPTGGENYGYTF.

V gene TRBV19 combines with J gene TRBJ1-1; no reliable D call. The CDR3 runs to 16 residues. The germline V gene has CDR1 LNHDA and CDR2 SQIVND (reference sequence). Trimming cost V 3 bases and J 9 bases, with 23 bases left between them. CDR3 nucleotides: TGTGCCAGTAGTATGATAAAGGGAGGATTAGAACTCAAAGCTTTCTTT. It specifies CASSMIKGGLELKAFF. The whole variable domain, remainder taken from reference TRBV19 and TRBJ1-1, is DGGITQSPKYLFRKEGQNVTLSCEQNLNHDAMYWYRQDPGQGLRLIYYSQIVNDFQKGDIAEGYSVSREKKESFPLTVTSAQKNPTAFYLCASSMIKGGLELKAFFGQGTRLTVV.

There are many counts of this clonotype. The rearrangement uses TRBV12-3 or TRBV12-4 and TRBJ1-5, with 7 bases aligning to TRBD1. Losses at the gene ends were 6 bases for V and 6 bases for J; bases not matched to a gene: 8. The CDR3 sequence is 14 residues long. CDR3 in amino acids: CASRSTGDRQPQHF. CDR3 nucleotides: TGTGCCAGCAGGTCTACAGGGGATCGTCAGCCCCAGCATTTT.

This chain uses TRBV20-1 with TRBJ2-1; 13 bases fit TRBD2. Trimming cost V 3 bases and J 3 bases; bases outside gene matches: 20. In germline, CDR1 is DFQATT, CDR2 SNEGSKA (reference sequence). CDR3 size: 21 residues. The CDR3 coding sequence is TGCAGTGCTAGCCCGGGGACTAGCGGGGCCTCAACGACCGGGTACTACAATGAGCAGTTCTTC. Protein product: CSASPGTSGASTTGYYNEQFF.

This clonotype was observed at least ten times. The CDR3 region is CASSLVWRGTKIIQETQYF. CDR3 sequence (DNA): TGTGCCAGCAGCTTAGTGTGGCGGGGGACCAAAATAATCCAAGAGACCCAGTACTTC. The chain has TRBV7-6 and TRBJ2-5; 7 bases match TRBD2. CDR3 length: 19 residues. V shed 1 base, J shed 1 base, and the junction held 15 bases outside the gene matches. CDR1 SGHVS and CDR2 FNYEAQ come from the germline V gene.

This clonotype was picked up many times. V gene TRBV20-1 combines with J gene TRBJ1-2; D might be TRBD1 (6 bases). The CDR3 loop spans 13 amino acids. V was trimmed by 4 bases and J by 1 base, leaving 10 bases between them. CDR1 is DFQATT and CDR2 is SNEGSKA in the germline V gene (reference sequence). The CDR3 here is CSATRTDNYGYTF. CDR3 DNA sequence: TGCAGTGCTACCCGGACAGATAACTATGGCTACACCTTC.

This clonotype was seen at least ten times. This sequence joins TRBV4-1 and TRBJ1-5; the match to TRBD1 covers 8 bases. V lost 1 base to trimming and J lost 0 bases; unmatched junction nucleotides: 2. Germline V gives CDR1 MGHRA, CDR2 YSYEKL. The CDR3 totals 16 residues. In nucleotides, the CDR3 is TGCGCCAGCAGCCAAGCAGGGGGCTATAGCAATCAGCCCCAGCATTTT. It encodes CASSQAGGYSNQPQHF.

In its sample, this clonotype was seen many times. This chain connects TRBV12-3 or TRBV12-4 to TRBJ1-3; D is undetermined. The ends were cut back, 3 bases at V and 2 bases at J, with 8 bases in the middle. This CDR3 region has 14 residues. The CDR3 protein is CASSLGGTGNTIYF. The CDR3, as DNA: TGTGCCAGCAGTTTGGGCGGGACTGGAAACACCATATATTTT.

The table lists this clonotype with many counts. The CDR3 DNA is TGTGCCAGCACCGACACTAGCGGGAGGGCCTACGAGCAGTACTTC. As protein: CASTDTSGRAYEQYF. V and J are TRBV6-2 or TRBV6-3 and TRBJ2-7; TRBD2 matches 13 bases. The CDR3 runs to 15 residues. The germline V gene encodes CDR1 MNHEY and CDR2 SVGEGT. After removal of 7 bases from V and 2 bases from J, the junction contained 5 bases not matched to a gene.

In DNA, the CDR3 is TGTGCCACCAGCAGAGGAACAGGGGCCTTGACTAATGAAAAACTGTTTTTT. This translates into CATSRGTGALTNEKLFF. The chain recombines TRBV15 with TRBJ1-4; the match to TRBD1 covers 7 bases. V gave up 1 base and J gave up 2 bases; unmatched junction bases: 7. The CDR3 runs 17 residues. Germline-derived CDR1 and CDR2 are LNHNV and YYDKDF (reference sequence).

This clonotype has a count of ten or more. The genes are TRBV15 and TRBJ1-5; no firm D call. V lost 1 base and J 0 bases, leaving 10 bases between the germline ends. In germline, CDR1 is LNHNV, CDR2 YYDKDF (reference sequence). The CDR3 has 16 amino acids. The CDR3 DNA follows: TGTGCCACCAGCAGAGGAATTAAAGATAGCAATCAGCCCCAGCATTTT. Protein: CATSRGIKDSNQPQHF.

This clonotype was picked up many times. This sequence joins TRBV28 and TRBJ1-3; D is perhaps TRBD1 (5 bases). The V end lost 3 bases, the J end lost 2 bases, and 11 bases lay between the germline ends. Germline values: CDR1 MDHEN, CDR2 SYDVKM. The CDR3 is 15 amino acids. CDR3 protein: CASSLGVSAGNTIYF. In nucleotides, the CDR3 is TGTGCCAGCAGTTTGGGGGTTTCTGCTGGAAACACCATATATTTT.

Ten or more counts support this clonotype. This chain links TRBV6-1 with TRBJ2-1, with D possibly TRBD2 on 5 matching bases. The CDR3 loop spans 13 amino acids. V was pared by 10 bases and J by 5 bases, with 15 bases between. Germline V gene data show CDR1 as MNHNS and CDR2 as SASEGT. The CDR3 loop is CATARPADNEQFF. The CDR3 DNA is TGTGCCACCGCTAGGCCAGCGGACAATGAGCAGTTCTTC.

This clonotype was observed many times. This chain links TRBV27 with TRBJ1-1; TRBD1 aligns across 7 bases. Germline V gene sequence: CDR1 MNHEY, CDR2 SMNVEV (reference sequence). The CDR3 totals 14 residues. V shed 8 bases and J 4 bases; nucleotides not matched to a gene: 10. CDR3 nucleotides: TGTGCCAGCGGCCCAGGGGGAAAAATCACTGAAGCTTTCTTT. It specifies CASGPGGKITEAFF.

This clonotype was counted at least ten times. This chain links TRBV10-1 with TRBJ2-2; TRBD1 might be the D (6 bases). This CDR3 comprises 15 residues. Germline CDR1 and CDR2: WNHNN and SYGVQD (reference sequence). Trimming shortened V by 3 bases and J by 1 base, and 9 bases separated the two germline ends. This CDR3 reads CASSDPTGNTGELFF. CDR3 nucleotide sequence: TGCGCCAGCAGTGACCCGACAGGGAACACCGGGGAGCTGTTTTTT.

This clonotype has a count of ten or more. The chain couples TRBV12-3 or TRBV12-4 to TRBJ1-5; a possible D gene is TRBD1 (6 bases). The CDR3 runs to 15 residues. Between the trimmed V and J ends, which lost 3 bases and 6 bases, there was a span of 15 bases. The CDR3 loop is CASSFGLGGTQPQHF. In DNA, the CDR3 is TGTGCCAGCAGTTTTGGTCTAGGGGGGACTCAGCCCCAGCATTTT.

The sample holds a few counts of this clonotype. V gene TRBV20-1 combines with J gene TRBJ2-7; D gene unclear. V was trimmed by 3 bases and J by 4 bases, leaving 4 bases between them. The V gene's germline CDR1 is DFQATT and CDR2 SNEGSKA (reference sequence). This CDR3 is 10 amino acids long. CDR3 sequence: CSARGYEQYF. CDR3 bases: TGCAGTGCTAGGGGGTACGAGCAGTACTTC.